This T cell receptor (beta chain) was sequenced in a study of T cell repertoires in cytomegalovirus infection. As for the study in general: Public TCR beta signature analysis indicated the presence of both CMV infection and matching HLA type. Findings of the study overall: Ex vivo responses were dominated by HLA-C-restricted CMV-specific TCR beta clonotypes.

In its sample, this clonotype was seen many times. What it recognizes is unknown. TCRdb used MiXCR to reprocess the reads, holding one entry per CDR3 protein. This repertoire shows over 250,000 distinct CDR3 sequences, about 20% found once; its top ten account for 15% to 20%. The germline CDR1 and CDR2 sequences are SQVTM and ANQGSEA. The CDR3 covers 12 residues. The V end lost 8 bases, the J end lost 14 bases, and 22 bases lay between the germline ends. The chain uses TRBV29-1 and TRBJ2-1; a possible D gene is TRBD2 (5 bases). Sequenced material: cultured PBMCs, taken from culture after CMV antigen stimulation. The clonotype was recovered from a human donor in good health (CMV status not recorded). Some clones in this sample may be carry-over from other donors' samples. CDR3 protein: CSCLKGMAGEFF. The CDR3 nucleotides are TGCAGCTGCTTGAAAGGGATGGCCGGGGAGTTCTTC.